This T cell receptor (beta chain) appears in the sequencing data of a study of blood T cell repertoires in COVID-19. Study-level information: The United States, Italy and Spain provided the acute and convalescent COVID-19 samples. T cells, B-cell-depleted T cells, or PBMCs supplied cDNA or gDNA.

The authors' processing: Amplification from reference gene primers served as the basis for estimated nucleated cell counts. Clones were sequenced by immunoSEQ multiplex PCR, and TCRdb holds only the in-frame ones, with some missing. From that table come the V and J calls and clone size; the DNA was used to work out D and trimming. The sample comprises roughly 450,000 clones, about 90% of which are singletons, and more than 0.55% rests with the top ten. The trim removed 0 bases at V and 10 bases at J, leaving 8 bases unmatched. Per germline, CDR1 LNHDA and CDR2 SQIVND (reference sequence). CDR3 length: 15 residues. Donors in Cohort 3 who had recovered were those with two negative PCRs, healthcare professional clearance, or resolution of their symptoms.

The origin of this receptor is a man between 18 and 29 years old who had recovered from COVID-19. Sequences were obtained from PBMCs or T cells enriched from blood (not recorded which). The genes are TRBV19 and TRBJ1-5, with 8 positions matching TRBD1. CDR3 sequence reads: CASSIEGQGARPQHF. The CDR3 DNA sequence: TGTGCCAGTAGTATAGAGGGGCAGGGGGCGCGCCCCCAGCATTTT.